This TCR beta chain was recorded in a study of human CD4 T cells and Enterobacteriaceae. Germline V gene data show CDR1 as SGDLS and CDR2 as YYNGEE. Deletions cut 4 bases from V and 2 bases from J, with 13 bases between. This CDR3 spans 15 amino acids. Points from the study as a whole: Ex vivo clonotype reactivity was inferred only by sequence matching.

Memory CD4+ T cells were sorted as all CD4+ cells except CD45RA+CCR7+CD95- naive cells, over 95% pure. Healthy donor blood came from Swiss blood donation centers. Sorted cells lacked CD8+, CD14+, CD16+, CD56+, CD19+ and CD25-bright cells. On this clone: What it binds is not known.

Detection sensitivity for ex vivo total memory CD4+ was one cell in 200,000. TCRdb keeps only in-frame clones here, not all; method: immunoSEQ multiplex PCR. This table has 25,000 to 30,000 clones, 70% to 85% appearing once. The chain combines TRBV9 with TRBJ2-1; D may match TRBD1 or TRBD2 (5 bases each). The specimen was memory CD4+ T cells from blood. The TCR sequence derives from a human donor in good health. As DNA, the CDR3 is TGTGCCAGCAGCCCCCGGGACCGAGCCTACAATGAGCAGTTCTTC. Its translation: CASSPRDRAYNEQFF.